Listed here is a single T cell receptor (beta chain). Its antigen is still unknown. These data originate in a study of T cell responses to AZD1222 COVID-19 vaccine. Findings of the study overall: Reports say nearly half of spike-specific TCRs go after unmutated variant regions.

Libraries were prepared by immunoSEQ multiplex PCR; TCRdb keeps only in-frame clonotypes and omits some of them. The repertoire has roughly 150,000 clones, 90% of them found once; the top ten carry 1.5% to 2%. This CDR3 has 17 residues. Trimming took 0 bases from V and 5 from J; bases not matched to a gene: 10. Germline CDR1 reads LGHNA; CDR2 reads YSLEER. This clonotype was obtained from an adult in good health. The starting material was peripheral blood, obtained on day 0 of AZD1222 vaccination. V usage is TRBV4-3 and J usage is TRBJ2-3; 8 positions match TRBD2. This chain's CDR3 is CASSQDRGSSGVDTQYF. CDR3 DNA sequence: TGCGCCAGCAGCCAAGATCGGGGGAGTAGCGGGGTAGATACGCAGTATTTT.